The TCR delta chain described here comes from a study of γδ T cells in repeated Plasmodium falciparum infection. Looking at the study overall: Four controlled malaria infections with P. falciparum NF54 spanned 500 to 650 days. Study-wide results and limits: Vdelta2-negative gammadelta repertoires appeared less diverse and less shared in Malian than Australian children.

Gammadelta T cells were flow-sorted from PBMC into Vgamma9/Vdelta2+ and Vdelta2-negative populations for bulk analysis. The V gene end was trimmed by 0 bases and the J gene end by 0 bases; junction bases not matched to a gene: 9. The CDR3 has 18 amino acids. CDR1 and CDR2 from the germline V gene are GEAIGNYY and EKD. TCRdb called clones anew from the multiplex PCR reads with CATT. The table includes 70,000 to 95,000 delta-chain clones, more than 1.4% detected once. In its sample, this clone was seen a few times. Its cognate antigen is unknown. The protein TCRdb gives is from a much larger clone and does not agree with this DNA's translation at residue 11, likely a read error; the protein shown here comes from the DNA.

This rearrangement joins TRDV2 to TRDJ1, with 10 bases matching TRDD3. The J gene, absent from TCRdb, was called here by matching the DNA to germline. The receptor comes from a pool of human donors (malaria-infected and uninfected, not separated). The sequencing sample was made of gamma-delta T cells from blood. DNA for the CDR3: TGTGCCTGTGACACCGTAACGACTGGGGGATCCTACACCGATAAACTCATCTTT. The encoded protein is CACDTVTTGGSYTDKLIF.